This entry describes one T cell receptor (beta chain). This clone's antigen is unknown. Per-nucleotide qualities are absent, and no much larger clonotype sits a single base away. The Qiagen DNeasy kit was used to extract genomic DNA from unsorted PBMCs and from the negatively selected CD4+ and CD8+ fractions. TCR beta CDR3 regions were amplified by immunoSEQ multiplex PCR using primers annealing to V and J segments. A synthetic immune receptor repertoire was used to minimize amplification bias, and any residual bias was removed computationally once sequencing was done. The authors' analysis ran thus. Custom Python scripts were used to quantify repertoire diversity as the Shannon entropy index. The unsorted, CD4+ and CD8+ repertoires were each analyzed separately, with the exception of combined analyses, where CD4+ and CD8+ sequences were merged in silico. A clone counted as expanded when the clone's frequency after treatment rose at least 2-fold relative to C1D1, and clones undetected at baseline were given a pseudocount of 0.5. Clones with 0 or 1 copy at C1D1 were defined as singleton clones, while clones with 2 or more copies were defined as non-singleton clones. Clones expanded in unsorted samples were assigned a CD4+, CD8+ or unknown annotation through matching of protein sequences in sorted samples from the same patient. Diversity changes from C1D1 to C4D1 were tested in paired samples using Wilcoxon tests. TCRdb limited this immuneACCESS table to in-frame rearrangements with V and J called. A share of clones is missing; checked studies link under half to unresolved V genes, and the rest is unexplained. V and J calls and clone size come straight from that table; D and trimming were deduced from the DNA. The sample table contains 150,000 or so clones; only one count was recorded for just under 80% of them. The leading ten clones occupy about 9.2% of the sample.

The entry originates in a study of PD-1 blockade in classical Hodgkin lymphoma (dated by TCRdb to about 2020). Regarding the research as a whole: Nivolumab dosing was 3 mg/kg intravenously every 2 weeks, continuing until either disease progression or unacceptable toxicity. The study used TCR beta sequencing and CyTOF to define a peripheral blood immune signature of response to PD-1 blockade in classical Hodgkin lymphoma. General study outcomes and caveats: Among trial patients, those achieving complete response had baseline diversity similar to that of newly diagnosed patients, while diversity was significantly lower in partial responders and progressors. The study was restricted to a single clinical trial cohort, and the causes of repertoire differences, possibly disease activity or prior therapy, were left undefined. Diversity was lower in patients who began nivolumab less than 1 year after ASCT, so these patients were left out of later analyses to avoid confounding by immune reconstitution. Baseline TCR diversity was reported as lower in newly diagnosed patients than in healthy donors, and lower still in relapsed/refractory patients. A significant rise by C4D1 was seen in CD4+ but not CD8+ TCR diversity (p=0.0027 vs p=0.16), with the rise being most apparent in complete responders (p=0.02).

This specimen's time point label, interpreted: cycle 2 day 1 (C2D1) of nivolumab. Every trial patient had relapsed following autologous stem cell transplantation, and prior brentuximab vedotin exposure was what differed among cohorts A, B and C. The trial cohort included 45 to 65 patients with relapsed/refractory classical Hodgkin lymphoma, and each patient had a best overall response of complete response, partial response or progressive disease. Single-agent nivolumab was administered to trial patients in the multi-cohort phase II CheckMate 205 trial. Best overall response was determined by an independent review committee according to the 2007 International Working Group response criteria. PBMCs from the trial were collected at three points: immediately before nivolumab initiation (C1D1), and during therapy at cycle 2 day 1 and cycle 4 day 1. Peripheral blood was collected in 8 mL Vacutainer Cell Preparation Tubes, from which PBMCs were isolated by centrifugation and then cryopreserved.

From the cysteine through the phenylalanine, the CDR3 covers 18 amino acids. Of all the DNA, just the CDR3 is kept, 54 bases in frame from base 1. The junction shows trimming of 0 bases on V and 0 bases on J, and the gene matches do not reach 6 bases of it. CDR1 SGHRS and CDR2 YFSETQ are derived from the germline V gene. The source material was peripheral blood mononuclear cells (PBMCs), sampled before the second cycle of nivolumab. The chain is made from TRBV5-1 and TRBJ2-4; 10 middle bases align to TRBD2. The clonotype comes from a human donor with classical Hodgkin lymphoma. The DNA reads TGCGCCAGCAGCTTGGTTCTCATAGCGGGAGGAGCCAAAAACATTCAGTACTTC. Its translation reads: CASSLVLIAGGAKNIQYF.